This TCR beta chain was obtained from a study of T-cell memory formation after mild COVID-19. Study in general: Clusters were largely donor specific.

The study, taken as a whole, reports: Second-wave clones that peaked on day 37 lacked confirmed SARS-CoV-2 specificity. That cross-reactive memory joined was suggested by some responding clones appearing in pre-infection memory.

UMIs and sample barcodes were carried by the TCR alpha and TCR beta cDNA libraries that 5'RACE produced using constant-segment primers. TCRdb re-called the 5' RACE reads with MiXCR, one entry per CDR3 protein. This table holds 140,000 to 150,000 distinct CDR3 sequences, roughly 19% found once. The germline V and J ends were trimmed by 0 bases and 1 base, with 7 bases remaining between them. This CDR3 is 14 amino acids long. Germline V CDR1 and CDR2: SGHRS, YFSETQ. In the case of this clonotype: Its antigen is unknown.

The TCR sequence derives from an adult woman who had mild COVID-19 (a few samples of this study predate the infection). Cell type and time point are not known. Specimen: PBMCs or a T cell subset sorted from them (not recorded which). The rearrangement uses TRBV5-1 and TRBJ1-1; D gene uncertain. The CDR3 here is CASSLGGANTEAFF. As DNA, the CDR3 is TGCGCCAGCAGCTTGGGGGGAGCGAACACTGAAGCTTTCTTT.